This entry describes one TCR beta chain. In this sample, this clonotype turned up many times. The specificity of this receptor is unknown. No much larger clone exists at a distance of one base, and base qualities are not known. The data were obtained in a study of human T cells and chemical hapten exposure (TCRdb year 2021). The study in broad terms: For sensitization, 2% DPC in acetone was applied to a 2 cm by 2 cm area of upper inner arm skin. This study followed changes in the peripheral blood TCR repertoire in vivo during primary and secondary sensitization of alopecia patients to the hapten diphenylcyclopropenone (DPC). Libraries were combined into a pool for sequencing, and differences in TCR yield between samples came mainly from small differences in library volumes within the pool. Patient blood was sampled pre-sensitization (week 0) and at 2, 6 and about 24 weeks after DPC sensitization. The patient cohort, mostly female, included alopecia areata with under or over 50% scalp involvement, alopecia totalis and alopecia universalis. Throughout the approximately 25-week study period, patients were also given weekly therapeutic DPC doses on the scalp. About 29 alopecia patients gave blood for TCR sequencing at one to four time points (pre-sensitization, 2, 6 and 24 weeks). Patch testing on the upper back used Finn chambers containing 0.01% DPC, with scoring done after 6 days according to International Contact Dermatitis Research Group standards. Broad study findings and their caveats: Patch test score correlated positively with the number of PT1 expanded TCRs, reaching significance at thresholds 8, 16 and 32 but not at 4. Because all patients had alopecia, a presumed autoimmune disease, the immune response of the patients might differ from that of healthy individuals. Compared with pre-sensitization or healthy control sets, expanded TCRs formed significantly more large CDR3 similarity clusters, which is consistent with antigen-driven responses. DPC sensitization did not change how many TCRs were above 1 in 1000 frequency, and no evidence was found of alterations in global repertoire structure. Repeated subsampling changed both the strength of the expansion versus patch-test correlation and the threshold at which the correlation became significant.

Library prep was done by RACE. Sequenced on a NextSeq 500. During library preparation, unique molecular identifiers were attached to individual cDNA molecules so that TCRs could be counted quantitatively and reproducibly. Both TCR alpha and TCR beta chains were sequenced from each blood RNA sample. Under the source paper's analysis protocol: The median number of TCRs per sample was roughly 98,000, ranging from 23,224 to 690,600. V, J and CDR3 annotation of the TCR reads was carried out using the Decombinator software suite. Every sample was subsampled to the same number of TCRs (28,000) for the PS versus PT1 abundance plots. Expanded TCRs were defined as absent before sensitization and observed at least eight times at the 2-week time point. The public sequencing data were trimmed at Q25 with fastp and processed into clonotypes with MiXCR by TCRdb, which kept only in-frame beta chains. Under each unique CDR3 protein, matching rows form one entry showing the most common genes and DNA. V and J calls and clone size were set by TCRdb, not the authors. The sample table holds approximately 82,000 distinct CDR3 sequences, of which about 12% were seen once. Roughly 3.4% of the sample comes from the top ten.

Reading the label with the study, this specimen's time point is: patch test 1, 2 weeks after DPC sensitization. Per the publication, the treatment or condition label means: therapeutic diphenylcyclopropenone sensitization with weekly scalp DPC. At each patch-test visit, blood was drawn before the patch test was applied. To be eligible, patients had to be aged 18 to 70, diagnosed with alopecia and judged suitable for DPC therapy, while pregnant patients were excluded. Total RNA was extracted from unfractionated whole blood collected in Tempus Blood RNA tubes. The CDR3, from cysteine to phenylalanine, totals 13 residues. Only the CDR3 DNA stays, 39 bases, in frame from base 1. The germline V gene provides CDR1 SGHAT and CDR2 FQNNGV. V was cut back by 1 base and J by 7 bases, leaving a gap of 7 bases between them.

This TCR was sampled from an older woman with alopecia areata. Some clones in this sample may be carry-over from other donors' samples. The material was whole blood, obtained in connection with sensitization to the hapten diphenylcyclopropenone (DPC). The sequence is built from TRBV11-2 and TRBJ2-2, with no D gene named confidently. The DNA sequence is TGTGCCAGCAGCTTAGTTGTGGTCGGGGAGCTGTTTTTT. It codes for CASSLVVVGELFF.